Sequencing of this T cell receptor (beta chain) was carried out in a study of control samples from healthy donors and cancer patients. This CDR3 is built from 13 residues. With 8 bases removed from V and 4 bases from J, the gap between germline ends came to 14 bases. Profiled with immunoSEQ multiplex PCR; TCRdb holds only in-frame clones, not every one. In the table there are roughly 150,000 clones, roughly 89% of which are singletons. This TCR was recovered from a man aged 25-45 years in good health. Sequenced input: blood. The rearrangement uses TRBV12-3 or TRBV12-4 and TRBJ1-2; D is perhaps TRBD1 (6 bases). In DNA, the CDR3 is TGTGCCAGCGCGACCGGGACAAGCTATGGCTACACCTTC. Encoded protein: CASATGTSYGYTF.